Listed below are T cell receptor beta chains from one sample, sequenced in a study of blood T cell repertoires in COVID-19. Clones were sequenced by immunoSEQ multiplex PCR, and TCRdb holds only the in-frame ones, with some missing. The sample includes some 35,000 clones, approximately 82% seen only once; the top ten take roughly two fifths. Sequencing used peripheral blood. Receptor source: an older man with active or convalescent COVID-19. Both conserved end residues are trimmed from each CDR3. Clone size appears in some rows only: once, few, many, or a class for an expanded clone.

size	V	J	CDR3
.	TRBV5-1	TRBJ2-3	ASSIRDSPPDTQY
.	TRBV7-6	TRBJ2-2	ASSPTSPTGELF
.	TRBV28	TRBJ2-1	ASIRIAGVGNEQF
once	TRBV10-3	TRBJ2-1	AISDNNEQF
.	TRBV10-3	TRBJ2-2	AISGTLGGAGELF
.	TRBV5-4	TRBJ2-5	ASSLWGQQETQY
once	TRBV21-1	TRBJ2-7	ASSKSSGLYEQY
.	TRBV2	TRBJ2-1	ASSVGLAVNNEQF
.	TRBV27	TRBJ1-5	ASSLGVFQPQH
.	TRBV18	TRBJ2-5	ASSSTSGSEETQY
.	TRBV18	TRBJ2-2	ASSLLSIANTGELF
many	TRBV18	TRBJ1-2	ASSRDVSLRGYT
.	TRBV14	TRBJ1-3	ASSQGGGVAAGNTIY
few	TRBV11-2	TRBJ2-2	ASSLNGRANTGELF
.	TRBV25-1	TRBJ2-7	ASSERTGAFYEQY
.	TRBV6-6	TRBJ1-3	ASSYTQGSGNTIY
.	TRBV6-6	TRBJ1-5	ASSYQDSPNQPQH
.	TRBV2	TRBJ1-3	ASTPRGNTIY
.	TRBV9	TRBJ1-3	ASSVGLSRSSGNTIY
few	TRBV7-9	TRBJ2-7	ASSHGLAGGGEQY
.	TRBV19	TRBJ2-5	ASSMGSQETQY
.	TRBV11-2	TRBJ2-1	ASSLGGTVNNEQF
.	TRBV27	TRBJ2-1	ASSFWTSGDNEQF
once	TRBV7-6	TRBJ2-3	ASSLGSGVGPDTQY
few	TRBV6-5	TRBJ1-1	ASSYTTTGGTEAF
.	TRBV30	TRBJ2-1	AWRKGVGGEGDYEQF
.	TRBV6-1	TRBJ2-7	ASSEGEVEQY
.	TRBV5-1	TRBJ2-2	ASSLGTAVGELF
.	TRBV4-3	TRBJ2-1	ASSQDAGLPPYNEQF
few	TRBV5-6	TRBJ1-2	ASSRPGQTDGYT
.	TRBV11-1	TRBJ2-1	ASSLPPAGGSHEQF
.	TRBV10-3	TRBJ2-3	AIREVQNTDTQY
.	TRBV27	TRBJ1-1	ASSSFPSDTEAF
.	TRBV4-1	TRBJ2-3	ASSQYGGGGTDTQY
.	TRBV29-1	TRBJ2-3	SVDRGSTDTQY
.	TRBV30	TRBJ2-7	AWETGRSSYEQY
many	TRBV10-3	TRBJ2-1	AISESQGLNNEQF
.	TRBV2	TRBJ2-1	ASATGPSYNEQF
once	TRBV5-6	TRBJ1-1	ASSPDRHRGAF
.	TRBV24-1	TRBJ2-3	ATSRGAADTQY
.	TRBV7-9	TRBJ2-5	ASSPLPSLETQY
.	TRBV6-5	TRBJ2-1	ASAELDTYNEQF
.	TRBV27	TRBJ2-3	ASSPQGAYITDTQY
once	TRBV4-1	TRBJ2-7	ASSQDPRRGYEQY
.	TRBV6-5	TRBJ2-7	ASSYSFQAGFYEQY
.	TRBV30	TRBJ2-7	AWGGLSYEQY
.	TRBV2	TRBJ2-2	ASSLLLTNTGELF
.	TRBV5-1	TRBJ2-5	ASSLAGVAGGQETQY
.	TRBV19	TRBJ2-3	ASSIDSRGISGEDTQY
once	TRBV10-3	TRBJ1-1	AISESGGRRDEAF